Below are 21 T cell receptor beta chains sequenced from a single sample in a study of CD8 T cells in Susac syndrome. Random hexamers were used to reverse transcribe 0.5 to 1 ug of RNA. One entry per CDR3 protein, called by TCRdb with MiXCR from the immunoSEQ multiplex PCR reads. The table lists 150,000 to 200,000 distinct CDR3 sequences, about 91% of them singletons. Source material: CD4+ T cells from PBMCs. The receptors were sampled from a human donor with Susac syndrome.

The V and J genes are TRBV7-9 and TRBJ1-4; D is unclear. V dropped 3 bases and J dropped 5 bases, with 4 bases sitting between them. Germline-derived CDR1 and CDR2 are SEHNR and FQNEAQ (reference sequence). The length of the CDR3 is 12 residues. For the CDR3, the DNA is TGTGCCAGCAGCTTCGCAAATGAAAAACTGTTTTTT. Translating gives CASSFANEKLFF.

This chain's CDR3 is CASSSVPETQYF. DNA for the CDR3: TGTGCCAGCAGTTCGGTCCCCGAGACCCAGTACTTC. This chain joins TRBV28 and TRBJ2-5; D is uncertain. With 4 bases removed from V and 5 bases from J, the gap between germline ends came to 8 bases. The CDR3 length is 12 residues. Germline values: CDR1 MDHEN, CDR2 SYDVKM.

This clonotype has only one observation. The chain couples TRBV7-8 to TRBJ2-7, with 9 positions matching TRBD2. The CDR3 has 16 residues. CDR1 is SGHVS and CDR2 is FQNEAQ in the germline V gene. The trim removed 0 bases at V and 4 bases at J, leaving 7 bases unmatched. As DNA, the CDR3 is TGTGCCAGCAGCTTAGCCTGGAGTAGCGGGGGATACGAGCAGTACTTC. Its protein product is CASSLAWSSGGYEQYF.

J is TRBJ2-2 and V is TRBV7-8; D unclear. The V gene's germline CDR1 is SGHVS and CDR2 FQNEAQ. Between the trimmed V and J ends, which lost 1 base and 7 bases, there was a span of 10 bases. The CDR3 extends over 14 amino acids. CDR3 nucleotides: TGTGCCAGCAGCTTAGGAGGTTGGGACGGGGAGCTGTTTTTT. Its translation is CASSLGGWDGELFF. Full variable domain (missing parts from reference TRBV7-8 and TRBJ2-2): GAGVSQSPRYKVAKRGQDVALRCDPISGHVSLFWYQQALGQGPEFLTYFQNEAQLDKSGLPSDRFFAERPEGSVSTLKIQRTQQEDSAVYLCASSLGGWDGELFFGEGSRLTVL.

The chain has TRBV14 and TRBJ1-2, with D unclear. The CDR3 spans 11 residues. The ends were cut back, 4 bases at V and 8 bases at J, with 8 bases in the middle. The germline V gene encodes CDR1 SGHDN and CDR2 FVKESK. DNA for the CDR3: TGTGCCAGCAGCCGAGGTTGGGGCTACACCTTC. This encodes CASSRGWGYTF.

This clonotype was seen only a few times. The chain has TRBV3-1 and TRBJ2-7; 11 bases fit TRBD2. Germline V gives CDR1 LGHDT, CDR2 YNNKEL (reference sequence). With V trimmed by 4 bases and J by 3 bases, 5 bases remained unmatched. The CDR3 consists of 15 residues. The CDR3 region is CASSLGLAGYYEQYF. As DNA, the CDR3 is TGTGCCAGCAGCCTTGGACTAGCGGGTTACTACGAGCAGTACTTC.

The chain carries TRBV20-1 and TRBJ1-3, with 8 bases identical to TRBD1. With V trimmed by 3 bases and J by 0 bases, 4 bases remained unmatched. CDR1 DFQATT and CDR2 SNEGSKA come from the germline V gene (reference sequence). This CDR3 comprises 15 residues. The CDR3 DNA reads TGCAGTGCTAGGAGAACAGGGGGCTCTGGAAACACCATATATTTT. Translated, it gives CSARRTGGSGNTIYF.

This clonotype has a single count. V usage is TRBV2 and J usage is TRBJ1-1; TRBD1 might be the D (5 bases). This CDR3 has 13 amino acids. V was shortened by 6 bases and J by 9 bases, with 17 bases between the two germline ends. Germline loops: CDR1 SNHLY, CDR2 FYNNEI. In DNA, the CDR3 is TGTGCCAGCAGCCTTACCGGGACCCTAAAAGCTTTCTTT. Its protein product is CASSLTGTLKAFF.

The sample holds a few counts of this clonotype. V is TRBV18 and J is TRBJ2-5; the match to TRBD1 covers 10 bases. Germline V gene lookup returns CDR1 KGHSH and CDR2 LQKENI. This CDR3 comprises 15 residues. The trim removed 1 base at V and 5 bases at J, leaving 4 bases unmatched. The CDR3 nucleotides are TGTGCCAGCTCACCACGGACAGGGGGATTCGAGACCCAGTACTTC. Amino acid sequence: CASSPRTGGFETQYF.

This chain links TRBV14 with TRBJ2-5; no clear D gene. V was pared by 0 bases and J by 5 bases, with 4 bases between. The germline V gene encodes CDR1 SGHDN and CDR2 FVKESK. The CDR3 extends over 12 amino acids. The CDR3 DNA sequence: TGTGCCAGCAGCCAAGATATGGAGACCCAGTACTTC. Its protein product is CASSQDMETQYF.

The V gene is TRBV10-3, the J gene TRBJ2-7, with a possible D match to TRBD2 (6 bases). The CDR3 covers 14 residues. CDR1 ENHRY and CDR2 SYGVKD come from the germline V gene. Trimming left V 7 bases short and J 6 bases short, with 19 bases between. CDR3: CAITQGGGVAEQYF. In DNA form, the CDR3 reads TGTGCCATCACCCAAGGTGGAGGGGTCGCCGAGCAGTACTTC.

The chain employs TRBV11-2 and TRBJ2-3, with TRBD2 as a possible D gene (6 bases). CDR1 and CDR2 from the germline V gene are SGHAT and FQNNGV. Between the trimmed V and J ends, which lost 2 bases and 1 base, there was a span of 16 bases. The CDR3 length is 17 residues. Here the CDR3 reads CASSLWGTPGGTDTQYF. CDR3 bases: TGTGCCAGCAGCTTATGGGGGACTCCGGGGGGCACAGATACGCAGTATTTT.

This rearrangement joins TRBV3-1 to TRBJ1-3; the D gene is possibly TRBD1 (5 bases). V lost 3 bases, J lost 5 bases, and 11 bases lay in between. Germline CDR1 is LGHDT and CDR2 is YNNKEL (reference sequence). There are 14 residues in the CDR3. The CDR3 loop reads CASSQSGTRNTIYF. The CDR3 DNA is TGTGCCAGCAGCCAGTCCGGGACTAGAAACACCATATATTTT.

V gene TRBV24-1 combines with J gene TRBJ2-5; a weak D match, TRBD2 (6 bases). Trimming removed 2 bases at V and 3 bases at J, with 6 bases between. The CDR3 runs to 13 residues. The germline gives CDR1 KGHDR, CDR2 SFDVKD. CDR3 residues: CATSDWREETQYF. The CDR3 nucleotides read TGTGCCACCAGTGATTGGAGGGAAGAGACCCAGTACTTC.

The chain links TRBV30 to TRBJ1-2; D gene ambiguous. Germline V lookup: CDR1 GTSNPN, CDR2 SVGIG (reference sequence). The CDR3 has 11 residues. Deletions cut 1 base from V and 8 bases from J, with 8 bases between. The CDR3 DNA reads TGTGCCTGGAGTGAAGCCCCCGGCTACACCTTC. It is translated as CAWSEAPGYTF.

This sequence joins TRBV28 and TRBJ2-5, with D perhaps TRBD1 (5 bases). Trimming cost V 10 bases and J 2 bases, with 29 bases left between them. Germline CDR1 MDHEN, CDR2 SYDVKM. CDR3 length: 18 amino acids. The CDR3 DNA sequence: TGTGCCACCAGAGGATGGTTGGGGCAGGGCCAGGTTCAAGAGACCCAGTACTTC. This encodes CATRGWLGQGQVQETQYF.

This chain links TRBV30 with TRBJ2-2; 7 bases are shared with TRBD1. This CDR3 region has 14 residues. V was clipped by 3 bases and J by 4 bases; unmatched bases: 5. Germline loops: CDR1 GTSNPN, CDR2 SVGIG (reference sequence). CDR3 protein: CAWRLTGSTGELFF. CDR3 coding DNA: TGTGCCTGGAGGCTGACAGGGTCCACCGGGGAGCTGTTTTTT. The variable domain in full, completed from reference TRBV30 and TRBJ2-2, reads SQTIHQWPATLVQPVGSPLSLECTVEGTSNPNLYWYRQAAGRGLQLLFYSVGIGQISSEVPQNLSASRPQDRQFILSSKKLLLSDSGFYLCAWRLTGSTGELFFGEGSRLTVL.

There are a few counts of this clonotype. The chain is built from TRBV7-9 and TRBJ1-1, with 8 nucleotides matching TRBD1. CDR1 is SEHNR, CDR2 FQNEAQ, per germline (reference sequence). The CDR3 spans 14 residues. Unmatched junction bases numbered 4, after V lost 2 bases and J lost 5 bases. The CDR3 loop is CASSLQGAETEAFF. CDR3 nucleotide sequence: TGTGCCAGCAGCTTACAGGGGGCTGAAACTGAAGCTTTCTTT.

The genes are TRBV20-1 and TRBJ1-1, with D uncertain. The germline V gene encodes CDR1 DFQATT and CDR2 SNEGSKA (reference sequence). CDR3 length: 13 residues. V lost 3 bases to trimming and J lost 1 base, with 9 bases between them. CDR3 protein: CSASQQQNTEAFF. CDR3 DNA sequence: TGCAGTGCTAGTCAACAACAGAACACTGAAGCTTTCTTT.

The chain uses TRBV25-1 and TRBJ1-3, with 7 bases aligning to TRBD1. Looked up from germline, CDR1 is MGHDK and CDR2 is SYGVNS. V trimming: 8 bases; J trimming: 2 bases; junction bases outside the gene matches: 6. This CDR3 region has 14 residues. For the CDR3, the DNA is TGTGCCAGCGCGGTCACAGGGGCTGGAAACACCATATATTTT. Its translation is CASAVTGAGNTIYF. The full variable domain, in which reference TRBV25-1 and TRBJ1-3 provide the parts outside the CDR3, is EADIYQTPRYLVIGTGKKITLECSQTMGHDKMYWYQQDPGMELHLIHYSYGVNSTEKGDLSSESTVSRIRTEHFPLTLESARPSHTSQYLCASAVTGAGNTIYFGEGSWLTVV.

J is TRBJ2-7 and V is TRBV12-3 or TRBV12-4, with D unresolved. This CDR3 spans 12 amino acids. V lost 0 bases and J lost 8, with 8 bases in between. The CDR3 DNA reads as TGTGCCAGCAGTTTAGCGTCTCGGAAGCAGTACTTC. This codes for CASSLASRKQYF.